Below are 29 T cell receptor beta chains sequenced from a single sample in a study of blood T cell repertoires in COVID-19. Generated by immunoSEQ multiplex PCR, the TCRdb table keeps only in-frame clones and is missing some. Of 140,000 to 150,000 clones in the sample, 60% to 85% are singletons; the top ten hold 16%. Sequenced: peripheral blood. These TCRs come from a man in his fifties with acute or convalescent COVID-19.

This chain uses TRBV6-5 with TRBJ1-2; TRBD1 might be the D (5 bases). Trimming left V 2 bases short and J 3 bases short, with 16 bases between. Per germline, CDR1 MNHEY and CDR2 SVGAGI. The CDR3 spans 16 residues. Here the CDR3 reads CASSYGAGKLDYGYTF. CDR3 bases: TGTGCCAGCAGTTACGGGGCAGGGAAGTTGGACTATGGCTACACCTTC.

The V gene is TRBV9, the J gene TRBJ2-1, with 7 nucleotides matching TRBD1. CDR3 length equals 14 residues. The V gene's germline CDR1 is SGDLS and CDR2 YYNGEE. After removal of 3 bases from V and 6 bases from J, the junction contained 6 bases not matched to a gene. Written as DNA, the CDR3 is TGTGCCAGCAGCGAAACAGGGGATAGCAATGAGCAGTTCTTC. Translated: CASSETGDSNEQFF.

The chain uses TRBV5-1 and TRBJ2-5, with TRBD2 matching 12 bases. The germline gives CDR1 SGHRS, CDR2 YFSETQ. J was trimmed by 4 bases and V by 6 bases; bases with no gene match: 7. This CDR3 region has 15 residues. The CDR3 DNA reads as TGCGCCAGCAAGGTTCTAGCGGGGGGGTCAGAGACCCAGTACTTC. It codes for CASKVLAGGSETQYF.

This sequence joins TRBV19 and TRBJ2-1; a possible D gene is TRBD2 (5 bases). V lost 9 bases and J lost 0, with 9 bases in between. The CDR3 runs to 13 residues. From germline, CDR1 is LNHDA and CDR2 SQIVND (reference sequence). CDR3 in DNA: TGTGCCAGCGGGGTAAGCTCCTACAATGAGCAGTTCTTC. This gives the protein CASGVSSYNEQFF.

This clone was seen once. The gene calls are TRBV6-5 and TRBJ1-2; the match to TRBD1 covers 10 bases. Germline V gene sequence: CDR1 MNHEY, CDR2 SVGAGI. Trimming took 6 bases from V and 4 from J; bases not matched to a gene: 5. The CDR3 runs to 14 residues. For the CDR3, the DNA is TGTGCCAGCAGGGGACAGGGGAGAAGCTATGGCTACACCTTC. Translation gives CASRGQGRSYGYTF.

This chain joins TRBV5-6 and TRBJ2-5, with D uncertain. Trimming cost V 4 bases and J 5 bases, with 9 bases left between them. CDR3 length equals 12 residues. Germline V gene sequence: CDR1 SGHDT, CDR2 YYEEEE. In DNA form, the CDR3 reads TGTGCCAGCAGCCGTCGTGAGGAGACCCAGTACTTC. Its protein product is CASSRREETQYF.

This chain uses TRBV6-5 with TRBJ1-5; D unresolved. Trimming removed 10 bases at V and 0 bases at J, with 13 bases between. The CDR3 is 14 amino acids. Germline V gene lookup returns CDR1 MNHEY and CDR2 SVGAGI. In nucleotides, the CDR3 is TGTGCCACCACCGACACGTATAGCAATCAGCCCCAGCATTTT. Its translation: CATTDTYSNQPQHF.

The chain has TRBV9 and TRBJ1-1; 8 bases line up with TRBD1. This CDR3 region has 14 residues. CDR1 SGDLS and CDR2 YYNGEE come from the germline V gene. The V gene end was trimmed by 4 bases and the J gene end by 4 bases; junction bases not matched to a gene: 6. This CDR3 is CASSPRTGPTEAFF. The DNA for the CDR3 is TGTGCCAGCAGCCCACGGACAGGGCCCACTGAAGCTTTCTTT.

There are a few counts of this clone. J is TRBJ1-4 and V is TRBV5-4, with a tentative D call TRBD1 (5 bases). Per the germline V gene, CDR1 is SGHNT and CDR2 is YYREEE (reference sequence). The V end was cut by 4 bases, the J end by 6 bases, with 10 bases between. The CDR3 covers 13 residues. The DNA of the CDR3 is TGTGCCAGCAGCGTGCAGGGTGATGAAAAACTGTTTTTT. As protein: CASSVQGDEKLFF.

The gene calls are TRBV27 and TRBJ1-2; D unresolved. The germline V gene encodes CDR1 MNHEY and CDR2 SMNVEV (reference sequence). The V end lost 1 base, the J end lost 0 bases, and 9 bases lay between the germline ends. The CDR3 is 15 residues long. The CDR3 reads CASSLFGDSNYGYTF. DNA for the CDR3: TGTGCCAGCAGTTTATTCGGGGATTCTAACTATGGCTACACCTTC.

The chain couples TRBV5-8 to TRBJ1-2; tentatively, D is TRBD1 (6 bases). Germline V gene sequence: CDR1 SGHTS, CDR2 YDEGEE. The CDR3 has 17 residues. V gave up 2 bases and J gave up 1 base, with 18 bases separating them. CDR3 loop: CASSFSLGHRDNYGYTF. CDR3 DNA sequence: TGTGCCAGCAGCTTCAGTTTGGGACATAGAGATAACTATGGCTACACCTTC.

V is TRBV7-2 and J is TRBJ1-6; 8 bases line up with TRBD1. Looked up from germline, CDR1 is SGHTA and CDR2 is FQGNSA. The trim removed 0 bases at V and 9 bases at J, leaving 10 bases unmatched. The CDR3 totals 17 residues. DNA for the CDR3: TGTGCCAGCAGCTTAGCCCCGACAGGGGTTTTTGGTTCACCCCTCCACTTT. Encoded protein: CASSLAPTGVFGSPLHF.

The gene calls are TRBV19 and TRBJ1-2; D gene unclear. The CDR3 length is 13 residues. Trimming pared 0 bases from V and 8 bases from J, leaving 10 bases between. Germline CDR1 LNHDA, CDR2 SQIVND (reference sequence). The CDR3 DNA sequence: TGTGCCAGTAGTATAGAGGACCCGGGAGGCTACACCTTC. Its translation: CASSIEDPGGYTF. Combining the CDR3 with reference TRBV19 and TRBJ1-2 gives the whole variable domain DGGITQSPKYLFRKEGQNVTLSCEQNLNHDAMYWYRQDPGQGLRLIYYSQIVNDFQKGDIAEGYSVSREKKESFPLTVTSAQKNPTAFYLCASSIEDPGGYTFGSGTRLTVV.

The chain is built from TRBV12-3 or TRBV12-4 and TRBJ2-3; D remains ambiguous. V dropped 5 bases and J dropped 4 bases, with 7 bases sitting between them. This CDR3 has 12 amino acids. CDR3 amino acids: CASSITPDTQYF. The CDR3 nucleotides read TGTGCCAGCAGTATCACTCCAGATACGCAGTATTTT.

The chain links TRBV28 to TRBJ1-2; D is possibly TRBD1 (5 bases). V was cut by 2 bases and J by 3 bases, with 10 bases left in between. This CDR3 has 14 residues. Germline CDR1 MDHEN, CDR2 SYDVKM. The CDR3 bases are TGTGCCAGCAGTTTAACCGGACAAGACTATGGCTACACCTTC. Translation gives CASSLTGQDYGYTF.

This chain connects TRBV4-1 to TRBJ2-1; possible D gene TRBD1, 5 bases. V lost 3 bases and J lost 0, with 18 bases in between. The germline CDR1 and CDR2 sequences are MGHRA and YSYEKL. The CDR3 has 18 residues. DNA for the CDR3: TGCGCCAGCAGCCAGTACGGAACAGGAGAAAGCTCCTACAATGAGCAGTTCTTC. Translating gives CASSQYGTGESSYNEQFF.

The CDR3 sequence is CAWSAAGVEQYV. Here the CDR3 DNA reads TGTGCCTGGAGCGCGGCAGGGGTTGAGCAGTACGTC. This chain joins TRBV30 and TRBJ2-7, with D possibly TRBD1 on 6 matching bases. The CDR3 extends over 12 amino acids. The V gene's germline CDR1 is GTSNPN and CDR2 SVGIG (reference sequence). The V end lost 3 bases, the J end lost 7 bases, and 13 bases lay between the germline ends.

This clone was picked up a small number of times. This chain joins TRBV5-4 and TRBJ2-1; weak D call: TRBD1 (6 bases). Germline V lookup: CDR1 SGHNT, CDR2 YYREEE (reference sequence). CDR3 length equals 12 residues. The V gene lost 5 bases and the J gene lost 6 bases, with 9 bases spanning the gap. Written as DNA, the CDR3 is TGTGCCAGCAGTTGGGACACCAATGAGCAGTTCTTC. Translating it yields CASSWDTNEQFF.

This chain connects TRBV3-1 (or the pseudogene TRBV3-2) to TRBJ1-4; 11 positions agree with TRBD1. The CDR3 length is 17 residues. The germline V gene encodes CDR1 LGHDT and CDR2 YNNKEL (reference sequence). The V gene end was trimmed by 4 bases and the J gene end by 3 bases; junction bases not matched to a gene: 7. The CDR3, as DNA: TGTGCCAGCAGCCGGCGGGGGACAGGGGGATCTAATGAAAAACTGTTTTTT. Translating it yields CASSRRGTGGSNEKLFF.

There are a few counts of this clone. V is TRBV30 and J is TRBJ1-5, with 10 bases that match TRBD1. V was pared by 0 bases and J by 3 bases, with 8 bases of the junction left unmatched. The germline V gene encodes CDR1 GTSNPN and CDR2 SVGIG (reference sequence). The length of the CDR3 is 17 residues. The CDR3 DNA reads TGTGCCTGGAGTGTACGGGTGGGGACAGGGGACAATCAGCCCCAGCATTTT. Amino acid sequence: CAWSVRVGTGDNQPQHF.

The chain recombines TRBV18 with TRBJ2-3; 7 bases map to TRBD2. Germline values: CDR1 KGHSH, CDR2 LQKENI. J lost 5 bases, V lost 4 bases, and 3 bases had no gene match. This CDR3 has 13 residues. The CDR3 DNA follows: TGTGCCAGCTCACAGCGGGGCCAAGATACGCAGTATTTT. It yields the protein CASSQRGQDTQYF. Full variable domain (remainder filled in from reference TRBV18 and TRBJ2-3): NAGVMQNPRHLVRRRGQEARLRCSPMKGHSHVYWYRQLPEEGLKFMVYLQKENIIDESGMPKERFSAEFPKEGPSILRIQQVVRGDSAAYFCASSQRGQDTQYFGPGTRLTVL.

The genes are TRBV28 and TRBJ2-3; 13 nucleotides agree with TRBD2. Germline loops: CDR1 MDHEN, CDR2 SYDVKM. V lost 6 bases and J lost 6; bases outside the gene matches: 12. This CDR3 region has 17 residues. This CDR3 is CASSSTTSGGPWDTQYF. The CDR3 nucleotides read TGTGCCAGCAGCTCGACGACTAGCGGGGGGCCATGGGATACGCAGTATTTT.

The V call is TRBV5-1, the J call TRBJ1-4, with D possibly matching TRBD1 (5 bases). The CDR3 is made up of 15 amino acids. Germline CDR1 SGHRS, CDR2 YFSETQ. Trimming shortened V by 2 bases and J by 10 bases, and 18 bases separated the two germline ends. The CDR3 spells CASSLGDRGARKLFF. The CDR3 region has the DNA TGCGCCAGCAGCTTAGGCGACAGAGGCGCTCGAAAACTGTTTTTT.

V and J are TRBV19 and TRBJ1-4; D is uncertain. This CDR3 contains 15 residues. Germline V CDR1 and CDR2: LNHDA, SQIVND (reference sequence). The germline V and J ends were trimmed by 7 bases and 4 bases, with 16 bases remaining between them. CDR3 nucleotides: TGTGCCAGTACGGGCGGCCTCGGGGTTAATGAAAAACTGTTTTTT. It yields the protein CASTGGLGVNEKLFF.

This chain joins TRBV6-1 and TRBJ1-2; D is perhaps TRBD1 (5 bases). The germline V gene encodes CDR1 MNHNS and CDR2 SASEGT. The V and J ends lost 0 bases and 3 bases respectively, with 11 bases between them. This CDR3 is 15 amino acids long. The CDR3 region has the DNA TGTGCCAGCAGTGAAGCGGGGGGTTTGGACTATGGCTACACCTTC. Translation gives CASSEAGGLDYGYTF.

The chain links TRBV29-1 to TRBJ1-1; tentatively, D is TRBD1 (5 bases). With 0 bases removed from V and 7 bases from J, the gap between germline ends came to 9 bases. The germline gives CDR1 SQVTM, CDR2 ANQGSEA. This CDR3 comprises 12 residues. DNA of the CDR3: TGCAGCGTTGAAGAGAACAGGAGTGAAGCTTTCTTT. Protein product: CSVEENRSEAFF.

This clone was recorded only once. The CDR3 nucleotides read TGCAGCGTTACCGGGACTAGCAATTCGGGCGAGCAGTACTTC. It yields the protein CSVTGTSNSGEQYF. This chain links TRBV29-1 with TRBJ2-7; 9 nucleotides align to TRBD2. V lost 5 bases, J lost 6 bases, and 11 bases stayed unmatched. The CDR3 runs to 14 residues. CDR1 is SQVTM and CDR2 is ANQGSEA in the germline V gene.

The rearrangement joins TRBV7-8 to TRBJ1-4, with 8 bases identical to TRBD1. The V and J ends lost 1 base and 1 base, in that order; junction bases with no gene match: 8. The CDR3 is 18 residues long. Looked up from germline, CDR1 is SGHVS and CDR2 is FQNEAQ. The CDR3 DNA sequence: TGTGCCAGCAGCTTAGTGAGGACAGGGAGGGAAACTAATGAAAAACTGTTTTTT. The encoded protein is CASSLVRTGRETNEKLFF.

The rearrangement uses TRBV29-1 and TRBJ2-3, with D possibly matching TRBD1 (6 bases). V lost 1 base and J 0 bases, leaving 11 bases between the germline ends. The CDR3 spans 15 residues. Germline assignment: CDR1 SQVTM and CDR2 ANQGSEA. The CDR3 DNA is TGCAGCGTTGAAGTGCGACAGGTTAGCACAGATACGCAGTATTTT. Translation: CSVEVRQVSTDTQYF.